This T cell receptor beta chain was recovered during a study of T-cell reconstitution after alpha-beta-depleted transplantation in children. Study-level points and caveats: By one year post-transplant, T-cell counts and diversity largely arose from T cells that were newly produced. Several patients had high TCRbeta diversity at day 60; it came from surviving recipient T cells and thymic progenitors. Two months or so post-transplant, alpha-beta T cells reportedly derived from several hundred expanded graft clones.

This clonotype was seen a handful of times. Its antigen remains unknown. TCRbeta library preparation incorporated unique molecular identifiers. TCRdb fed the PCR reads into MiXCR, producing one record per CDR3 protein. The sample comprises 450,000 to 600,000 distinct CDR3 sequences, about 11% of which are singletons, and around 2% rests with the top ten. This material consisted of PBMCs, taken before TCRalphabeta/CD19-depleted stem cell transplant. This receptor was identified in a child between 2 and 9 years old with inherited bone marrow failure, due to receive a stem cell transplant.

CDR3 sequence: CASSLFSPSSYNEQFF. CDR3 coding DNA: TGTGCCAGCAGTTTATTCTCTCCGAGCTCCTACAATGAGCAGTTCTTC. The V and J genes are TRBV27 and TRBJ2-1; D ambiguous. V lost 1 base, J lost 0 bases, and 10 bases lay in between. Germline CDR1 MNHEY, CDR2 SMNVEV (reference sequence). CDR3 length: 16 amino acids.